This is a list of T cell receptor beta chains from one sample in a study of blood T cell repertoires in COVID-19. Repertoires were generated with immunoSEQ multiplex PCR, while TCRdb's copy carries only in-frame clones and drops some. Of roughly 330,000 clones listed, about 90% are singletons. The sequencing sample was made of PBMCs or T cells enriched from blood (not recorded which). These receptor sequences come from a woman in her 30s who had recovered from COVID-19. CDR3s include the opening cysteine and the closing phenylalanine or tryptophan. D genes are given only for firm matches. Clone size, where shown, is once, few, many, or a class for clones that have expanded.

d_call j_call clone_size v_call cdr3_aa cdr3_nt
- TRBJ1-6 once TRBV5-4 CASSILAGNSPLHF TGTGCCAGCAGCATATTAGCAGGGAATTCACCCCTCCACTTT
TRBD1 TRBJ2-5 - TRBV2 CASRKGQGHQETQYF TGTGCCAGCAGGAAGGGACAGGGCCATCAAGAGACCCAGTACTTC
TRBD2 TRBJ2-5 - TRBV4-1 CASSQGLADFQETQYF TGCGCCAGCAGCCAAGGACTAGCGGACTTCCAAGAGACCCAGTACTTC
TRBD1 TRBJ1-6 - TRBV9 CASSEGASPLHF TGTGCCAGCAGCGAGGGGGCTTCACCCCTCCACTTT
- TRBJ1-1 - TRBV9 CASSGQLENTEAFF TGTGCCAGCAGCGGACAGCTCGAGAACACTGAAGCTTTCTTT
TRBD1 TRBJ2-1 - TRBV2 CASSERDRDYNEQFF TGTGCCAGCAGTGAAAGGGACAGGGACTACAATGAGCAGTTCTTC
- TRBJ1-2 - TRBV7-2 CASSLGGTYYGYTF TGTGCCAGCAGCTTGGGGGGGACGTACTATGGCTACACCTTC
TRBD1 TRBJ1-5 - TRBV5-1 CASSPGQGSQPQHF TGCGCCAGCAGCCCAGGACAGGGAAGTCAGCCCCAGCATTTT
TRBD1 TRBJ2-6 - TRBV7-9 CASSQGGTGSANVLTF TGTGCCAGCAGCCAAGGAGGGACAGGGTCGGCCAACGTCCTGACTTTC
- TRBJ1-2 - TRBV6-1 CASSEGRGWEHGYTF TGTGCCAGCAGTGAAGGTAGAGGGTGGGAACATGGCTACACCTTC
- TRBJ1-2 - TRBV4-3 CASSQGSGDYGYTF TGCGCCAGCAGCCAAGGGTCGGGGGACTATGGCTACACCTTC
TRBD2 TRBJ2-1 - TRBV6-2/TRBV6-3 CASSWTSGIFYNEQFF TGTGCCAGCAGCTGGACTAGCGGGATCTTCTACAATGAGCAGTTCTTC
- TRBJ2-7 - TRBV27 CASSPSSGIYEQYF TGTGCCAGCAGTCCTTCCTCAGGGATCTACGAGCAGTACTTC
- TRBJ1-5 - TRBV5-8 CASSLGQDSNQPQHF TGTGCCAGCAGCCTTGGACAAGATAGCAATCAGCCCCAGCATTTT
- TRBJ2-3 - TRBV2 CARERSGSYTDTQYF TGTGCCAGAGAGAGAAGCGGGTCCTACACAGATACGCAGTATTTT
- TRBJ2-1 - TRBV19 CASSMRVNEQFF TGTGCCAGTAGTATGCGGGTCAATGAGCAGTTCTTC
- TRBJ1-5 - TRBV23-1 CASSQVQGLYDQPQHF TGCGCCAGCAGTCAAGTCCAGGGGTTGTACGATCAGCCCCAGCATTTT
- TRBJ1-2 - TRBV5-4 CASSSPVLQGYTF TGTGCCAGCAGCTCCCCAGTCTTGCAAGGCTACACCTTC
- TRBJ1-1 - TRBV2 CASNRRVAGTEAFF TGTGCCAGCAACCGAAGGGTGGCGGGCACTGAAGCTTTCTTT
- TRBJ1-6 - TRBV5-4 CASSSGLNSPLHF TGTGCCAGCAGCTCGGGACTCAATTCACCCCTCCACTTT
TRBD1 TRBJ1-1 - TRBV19 CASKPGQAGMNTEAFF TGTGCCTCCAAGCCCGGACAGGCCGGTATGAACACTGAAGCTTTCTTT
TRBD1 TRBJ1-5 - TRBV19 CASSIAPGQFKDQPQHF TGTGCCAGTAGTATAGCTCCGGGACAGTTTAAAGATCAGCCCCAGCATTTT
- TRBJ2-7 - TRBV14 CASSQVGGLRNEQYF TGTGCCAGCAGCCAAGTGGGGGGATTACGGAACGAGCAGTACTTC
TRBD1 TRBJ1-2 - TRBV18 CASSEDRGLWGYTF TGTGCCAGCTCGGAGGACAGGGGGCTTTGGGGCTACACCTTC
TRBD2 TRBJ2-3 once TRBV9 CASSPRFSGGATDTQYF TGTGCCAGCAGCCCCCGGTTCAGCGGGGGGGCTACAGATACGCAGTATTTT
TRBD2 TRBJ2-3 - TRBV9 CASSVLAGVSTDTQYF TGTGCCAGCAGCGTACTAGCGGGGGTGAGCACAGATACGCAGTATTTT